The clone carrying this TCR beta chain has a single count. Its antigen is as yet unknown. Treatment: oral pan-JAK inhibitor, 5-10 mg twice daily. It was from alopecia areata patients that lesional scalp punch biopsies and peripheral blood were collected. This sample stems from a study of CD8+ T cells in alopecia areata. Overall study: At a dose of 5 to 10 mg twice daily, oral tofacitinib was given to treated patients.

Unmatched junction bases numbered 2, after V lost 5 bases and J lost 0 bases. The V gene's germline CDR1 is SEHNR and CDR2 FQNEAQ (reference sequence). The CDR3 totals 15 residues. Whole-study results and caveats: Scalp samples also yield sequences from resident alphabeta T cells of normal skin.

Extraction and reverse transcription of RNA yielded cDNA as the sequencing template. The method was immunoSEQ multiplex PCR; TCRdb's version includes in-frame clones alone and lacks a portion of them. The sample lists about 120,000 clones, 50% to 55% seen once, with 0.46% in the top ten. V usage is TRBV7-9 and J usage is TRBJ2-1; 9 nucleotides match TRBD1. This receptor was taken from a human donor with alopecia areata. Sequenced here: CD4+ T cells sorted from blood, sampled at week 4, from a patient treated with tofacitinib. In nucleotides, the CDR3 is TGTGCCAGCAGCCCGACAGGGGGCTCCTACAATGAGCAGTTCTTC. Protein: CASSPTGGSYNEQFF.